This T cell receptor (beta chain) came from a study of Ad26.COV2.S vaccination and SARS-CoV-2 variants. About this clone itself: Its target is not known. Other nucleotide sequences in the sample specify the same CDR3.

Study outcomes and limitations: An underestimation of total T cell responses may have resulted from the TCR breadth and depth analyses. Vaccinees displayed broader spike-specific TCR repertoires than placebo recipients.

Assay used: immunoSEQ multiplex PCR; TCRdb lists only in-frame clones, some missing. The repertoire holds 430,000 or so clones, with around 90% as singletons. Regarding treatment: about 20 received Ad26.COV2.S at low or high dose, single or two shots; roughly five received placebo; per-sample allocation not given. It was on day 63 after the first vaccine or placebo injection that samples were taken. An adult of 18-55 years in Boston served as donor. There are 15 residues in the CDR3. The germline V gene has CDR1 LNHDA and CDR2 SQIVND (reference sequence). V shed 2 bases, J shed 8 bases, and the junction held 3 bases outside the gene matches.

The chain combines TRBV19 with TRBJ2-1, with 13 bases aligning to TRBD2. The sample in question was peripheral blood, obtained in a trial of Ad26.COV2.S vaccine versus placebo. This sequence originates from a person aged 18 to 65 who received the Ad26.COV2.S COVID-19 vaccine or a placebo. CDR3 sequence: CASSIRTSGSDEQFF. The CDR3 bases are TGTGCCAGTAGTATAAGGACTAGCGGGAGCGATGAGCAGTTCTTC.